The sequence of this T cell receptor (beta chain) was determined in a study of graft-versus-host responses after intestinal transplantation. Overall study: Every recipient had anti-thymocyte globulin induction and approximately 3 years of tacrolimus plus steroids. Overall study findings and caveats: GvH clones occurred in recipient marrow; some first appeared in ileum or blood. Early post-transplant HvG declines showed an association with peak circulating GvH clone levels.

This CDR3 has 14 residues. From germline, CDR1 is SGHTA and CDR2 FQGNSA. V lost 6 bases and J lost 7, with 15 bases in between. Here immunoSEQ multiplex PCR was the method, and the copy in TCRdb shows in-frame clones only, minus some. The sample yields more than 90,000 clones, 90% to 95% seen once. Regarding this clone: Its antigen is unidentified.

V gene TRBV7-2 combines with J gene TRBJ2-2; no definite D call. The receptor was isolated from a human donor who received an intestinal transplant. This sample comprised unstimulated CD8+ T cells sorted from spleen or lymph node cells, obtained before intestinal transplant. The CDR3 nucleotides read TGTGCCAGCAGTCCACCCTCCGGCGGCGGGGAGCTGTTTTTT. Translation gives CASSPPSGGGELFF.